This TCR beta chain derives from a study of shared clonotypes between healthy human individuals. Every donor, a Caucasian adult, lived in Nashville, Tennessee. The investigators split CD4+ cells into a CD45RA+ naive subset and a CD45RA-negative memory subset. On sorted subsets, replicate PCRs used 200 to 250 ng DNA, or tens of thousands of T cell genomes. Methods used by the authors: ImmunoSEQ junction-only sequences lacked quality scores, so their filtering differed. TCRdb keeps only in-frame clones here, not all; method: immunoSEQ multiplex PCR. D and trimming were read from the DNA, whereas the V and J calls and clone size are those reported in that table. The sample includes 2 million to 3 million clones, roughly 93% of them seen just once. This CDR3 has 16 amino acids. Trimming stripped 4 bases from V and 0 bases from J, with 13 bases between. CDR1 is LGHNA and CDR2 is YSLEER in the germline V gene.

This receptor was taken from a young man in good health. Some clones in this sample may be carry-over from other donors' samples. The chain links TRBV4-3 to TRBJ2-4, with D perhaps matching TRBD1 (6 bases). The sequencing sample was made of naive CD4+ T cells from PBMCs. Subset reported: CD45RA+ positively selected. The CDR3 nucleotides read TGCGCCAGCAGCCGCCAGGGGAACGGAGCCAAAAACATTCAGTACTTC. Amino acids: CASSRQGNGAKNIQYF.